A single sample is the source of the 3 T cell receptor beta chains below, sequenced in a study of blood T cell repertoires in COVID-19. Profiling relied on immunoSEQ multiplex PCR, and the TCRdb table lists in-frame clones only, not all of them. The data show about 57,000 clones, approximately 78% seen once. The sequenced material came from PBMCs or T cells enriched from blood (not recorded which). The receptors were sampled from a woman in her forties with acute COVID-19.

The J gene is TRBJ1-2, the V gene TRBV5-1; 7 bases map to TRBD1. This CDR3 comprises 14 residues. Looked up from germline, CDR1 is SGHRS and CDR2 is YFSETQ. J lost 8 bases, V lost 3 bases, and 10 bases had no gene match. CDR3 residues: CASSSVLETGGYTF. CDR3 sequence (DNA): TGCGCCAGCAGCTCGGTCCTGGAGACAGGGGGCTACACCTTC. The full variable domain, completed using reference TRBV5-1 and TRBJ1-2, is KAGVTQTPRYLIKTRGQQVTLSCSPISGHRSVSWYQQTPGQGLQFLFEYFSETQRNKGNFPGRFSGRQFSNSRSEMNVSTLELGDSALYLCASSSVLETGGYTFGSGTRLTVV.

The V gene is TRBV6-5, the J gene TRBJ1-1, with D possibly TRBD1 on 6 matching bases. V lost 4 bases to trimming and J lost 4 bases, with 13 bases between them. CDR3 length: 14 amino acids. CDR1 MNHEY and CDR2 SVGAGI come from the germline V gene. In nucleotides, the CDR3 is TGTGCCAGCAGTTTGGGACAAGTCGGCACTGAAGCTTTCTTT. Amino acid sequence: CASSLGQVGTEAFF.

J is TRBJ2-3 and V is TRBV2; 7 bases map to TRBD2. V gave up 2 bases and J gave up 3 bases; unmatched junction bases: 2. The CDR3 has 14 residues. Germline loops: CDR1 SNHLY, CDR2 FYNNEI. The CDR3 DNA follows: TGTGCCAGCAGTGAACGGGGGGAAACAGATACGCAGTATTTT. The encoded protein is CASSERGETDTQYF.